This passage covers 30 T cell receptor beta chains from one sample sequenced in a study of cytomegalovirus exposure and HLA in healthy donors. A multiplex PCR was run with 60 Vbeta primers and 13 Jbeta primers. Repertoires were generated with immunoSEQ multiplex PCR, while TCRdb's copy carries only in-frame clones and drops some. Of some 150,000 clones listed, about 71% are singletons. The sequenced material came from PBMCs. The receptors originated from a woman aged 25 to 45 in good health and CMV-seronegative.

This clone was found a few times. The gene calls are TRBV29-1 and TRBJ2-7; the D gene is possibly TRBD1 (5 bases). This CDR3 spans 12 amino acids. V lost 2 bases, J lost 5 bases, and 10 bases lay in between. Germline-derived CDR1 and CDR2 are SQVTM and ANQGSEA. The DNA for the CDR3 is TGCAGCGTTGAACCGCAGGGTGACGAGCAGTACTTC. As protein: CSVEPQGDEQYF.

The chain links TRBV7-9 to TRBJ2-2; D uncertain. V was pared by 5 bases and J by 9 bases, with 19 bases between. The CDR3 totals 15 residues. CDR1 SEHNR and CDR2 FQNEAQ come from the germline V gene (reference sequence). Here the CDR3 reads CASSPSRLASRELFF. In nucleotides, the CDR3 is TGTGCCAGCAGCCCCAGCCGACTGGCCTCGAGGGAGCTGTTTTTT.

The chain links TRBV27 to TRBJ1-6; TRBD1 aligns across 7 bases. Germline CDR1 and CDR2: MNHEY and SMNVEV (reference sequence). Trimming at V came to 6 bases and at J to 6 bases, leaving 5 bases not matched to a gene. The CDR3 consists of 14 residues. The CDR3 bases are TGTGCCAGCAGGATCCGGGACAGTAATTCACCCCTCCACTTT. Translating gives CASRIRDSNSPLHF.

V gene TRBV7-3 combines with J gene TRBJ2-5; 8 positions match TRBD2. Germline V gene sequence: CDR1 SGHTA, CDR2 FQGTGA. The CDR3 is 14 amino acids. J was trimmed by 2 bases and V by 8 bases; bases with no gene match: 7. This CDR3 reads CASGSGGPQETQYF. DNA for the CDR3: TGTGCCAGCGGGAGCGGGGGACCTCAAGAGACCCAGTACTTC.

The chain couples TRBV7-9 to TRBJ1-1; D gene uncertain. With 5 bases removed from V and 0 bases from J, the gap between germline ends came to 13 bases. The length of the CDR3 is 15 residues. Germline CDR1 SEHNR, CDR2 FQNEAQ (reference sequence). The CDR3 spells CASSPPGEMNTEAFF. The CDR3 DNA reads TGTGCCAGCAGCCCCCCCGGTGAGATGAACACTGAAGCTTTCTTT. Supplemented by reference TRBV7-9 and TRBJ1-1, the full variable domain reads DTGVSQNPRHKITKRGQNVTFRCDPISEHNRLYWYRQTLGQGPEFLTYFQNEAQLEKSRLLSDRFSAERPKGSFSTLEIQRTEQGDSAMYLCASSPPGEMNTEAFFGQGTRLTVV.

In this sample, this clone turned up a few times. The chain recombines TRBV9 with TRBJ2-5; 8 nucleotides line up with TRBD1. V trimming: 3 bases; J trimming: 5 bases; junction bases outside the gene matches: 3. CDR1 is SGDLS and CDR2 is YYNGEE in the germline V gene. The CDR3 is 13 amino acids. The CDR3 bases are TGTGCCAGCAGCGCCCACAGGGGGGAGACCCAGTACTTC. Translation: CASSAHRGETQYF.

The rearrangement joins TRBV15 to TRBJ1-4; D possibly corresponds to TRBD1 (6 bases). V was clipped by 5 bases and J by 5 bases, with 15 bases between them. The CDR3 is 15 residues long. Germline V gives CDR1 LNHNV, CDR2 YYDKDF (reference sequence). Written as DNA, the CDR3 is TGTGCCACCAGCCCTGGGGGACAAGACAATGAAAAACTGTTTTTT. Translating gives CATSPGGQDNEKLFF.

The chain has TRBV18 and TRBJ1-6; tentatively, D is TRBD1 (5 bases). Germline-derived CDR1 and CDR2 are KGHSH and LQKENI. Deletions cut 8 bases from V and 4 bases from J, with 15 bases between. The CDR3 has 15 residues. Here the CDR3 DNA reads TGTGCCAGCCGAGAGAGACAGAATTATAATTCACCCCTCCACTTT. Amino acid sequence: CASRERQNYNSPLHF.

The rearrangement links TRBV5-4 to TRBJ2-7; 10 bases match TRBD2. Germline loops: CDR1 SGHNT, CDR2 YYREEE (reference sequence). The J segment lost 7 bases and the V segment lost 0 bases, leaving 7 bases of the junction unmatched. The CDR3 runs 15 residues. The CDR3 spells CASSLEASGRGEQYF. In DNA, the CDR3 is TGTGCCAGCAGCTTGGAGGCTAGCGGGAGAGGTGAGCAGTACTTC.

This clone was seen once. The chain employs TRBV30 and TRBJ1-3, with D possibly TRBD1 on 5 matching bases. CDR3 size: 13 residues. V shed 8 bases and J shed 2 bases, with 13 bases lying between them. In germline, CDR1 is GTSNPN, CDR2 SVGIG (reference sequence). CDR3 nucleotides: TGTGCCCGGGCCAGGGAGGCTGGAAACACCATATATTTT. Translated, it gives CARAREAGNTIYF.

The chain carries TRBV4-2 and TRBJ2-3; D gene unclear. The V end lost 1 base, the J end lost 2 bases, and 7 bases lay between the germline ends. The germline V gene encodes CDR1 LGHNA and CDR2 YNFKEQ. CDR3 length: 14 amino acids. The CDR3 bases are TGTGCCAGCAGCCAAGCATCCATCACAGATACGCAGTATTTT. Its protein is CASSQASITDTQYF.

The J gene is TRBJ1-2, the V gene TRBV5-1; 7 bases fit TRBD1. This CDR3 is built from 15 residues. With 4 bases clipped from V and 6 bases from J, the junction kept 12 bases outside the gene matches. Germline V gene lookup returns CDR1 SGHRS and CDR2 YFSETQ. CDR3 sequence reads: CASSLPDRDADGYTF. CDR3 nucleotides: TGCGCCAGCAGCCTTCCAGACAGGGACGCAGATGGCTACACCTTC.

Details on this clone: The same CDR3 is also encoded by other DNA sequences in this sample. The rearrangement uses TRBV19 and TRBJ1-4; perhaps TRBD1 as D (5 bases). This CDR3 has 13 residues. Germline CDR1 is LNHDA and CDR2 is SQIVND (reference sequence). V shed 2 bases and J shed 5 bases, with 6 bases lying between them. CDR3 sequence (DNA): TGTGCCAGTAGTATAACAGGAAATGAAAAACTGTTTTTT. It is translated as CASSITGNEKLFF.

The chain links TRBV27 to TRBJ1-5; no clear D gene. This CDR3 spans 14 amino acids. CDR1 and CDR2 (germline): MNHEY, SMNVEV (reference sequence). V was clipped by 0 bases and J by 0 bases, with 3 bases between them. DNA for the CDR3: TGTGCCAGCAGTTTATCCTTTAGCAATCAGCCCCAGCATTTT. Its translation: CASSLSFSNQPQHF.

The chain joins TRBV5-1 to TRBJ1-4; D is unresolved. This CDR3 region has 15 residues. Trimming stripped 4 bases from V and 8 bases from J, with 18 bases between. In germline, CDR1 is SGHRS, CDR2 YFSETQ. For the CDR3, the DNA is TGCGCCAGCAGCCCGGTGGGTGGAGAGGAAGAAAAACTGTTTTTT. Its translation: CASSPVGGEEEKLFF.

The V call is TRBV9, the J call TRBJ2-2; D call uncertain. The CDR3 covers 12 residues. Germline V gene lookup returns CDR1 SGDLS and CDR2 YYNGEE. V lost 5 bases and J 3 bases, leaving 5 bases between the germline ends. CDR3 nucleotides: TGTGCCAGCAGAGAGGACACCGGGGAGCTGTTTTTT. Translated, it gives CASREDTGELFF.

The chain couples TRBV19 to TRBJ2-1, with 15 bases that match TRBD2. V shed 4 bases and J 10 bases; nucleotides not matched to a gene: 14. The length of the CDR3 is 18 residues. From germline, CDR1 is LNHDA and CDR2 SQIVND (reference sequence). This chain's CDR3 is CASSTHSTGTSGRWEQFF. The CDR3 coding sequence is TGTGCCAGTAGTACTCACTCGACCGGGACTAGCGGGAGGTGGGAGCAGTTCTTC.

This chain uses TRBV2 with TRBJ2-1; TRBD1 might be the D (6 bases). The CDR3 is 15 residues long. Germline V gene lookup returns CDR1 SNHLY and CDR2 FYNNEI. Deletions cut 10 bases from V and 0 bases from J, with 16 bases between. The DNA of the CDR3 is TGTGCCACCAAATTCCAGGGGAGCTCCTACAATGAGCAGTTCTTC. This encodes CATKFQGSSYNEQFF.

The chain uses TRBV5-4 and TRBJ2-5; TRBD2 might be the D (6 bases). Germline CDR1 is SGHNT and CDR2 is YYREEE (reference sequence). V lost 7 bases, J lost 5 bases, and 12 bases lay in between. The CDR3 has 12 amino acids. The CDR3 spells CASYLRGETQYF. CDR3 nucleotides: TGTGCCAGCTACCTCCGGGGGGAGACCCAGTACTTC.

V usage is TRBV19 and J usage is TRBJ2-7, with TRBD1 matching over 8 bases. Per the germline V gene, CDR1 is LNHDA and CDR2 is SQIVND (reference sequence). V shed 6 bases and J 5 bases; nucleotides not matched to a gene: 6. The CDR3 has 13 residues. The CDR3 DNA follows: TGTGCCAGTAGCCACCAGGGGGCTCACGAGCAGTACTTC. Its protein product is CASSHQGAHEQYF.

The DNA for the CDR3 is TGCGCCAGCAGCTTGGCATTCAGGGGTCTGGAGACCCAGTACTTC. This encodes CASSLAFRGLETQYF. The chain has TRBV5-1 and TRBJ2-5, with D possibly TRBD1 on 6 matching bases. The V and J ends lost 0 bases and 5 bases respectively, with 14 bases between them. Germline V gene sequence: CDR1 SGHRS, CDR2 YFSETQ. This CDR3 region has 15 residues.

In its sample, this clone was seen a few times. The rearrangement uses TRBV7-7 and TRBJ2-3, with a weak D call TRBD2 (5 bases). V gave up 1 base and J gave up 0 bases, with 11 bases separating them. Germline lookup yields CDR1 SSHAT and CDR2 FNYEAQ (reference sequence). The CDR3 totals 16 residues. The CDR3 DNA is TGTGCCAGCAGCTTAGATCCCGGGGTTAGCACAGATACGCAGTATTTT. This translates into CASSLDPGVSTDTQYF.

The chain joins TRBV4-3 to TRBJ2-7; 9 bases fit TRBD1. Unmatched junction bases numbered 1, after V lost 2 bases and J lost 5 bases. The CDR3 sequence is 13 residues long. Germline loops: CDR1 LGHNA, CDR2 YSLEER. The CDR3 region is CASSQRQGDEQYF. The DNA of the CDR3 is TGCGCCAGCAGCCAAAGACAGGGGGACGAGCAGTACTTC.

A few counts support this clone. The chain links TRBV18 to TRBJ1-1; 7 nucleotides match TRBD1. CDR1 is KGHSH and CDR2 is LQKENI in the germline V gene. With 6 bases clipped from V and 3 bases from J, the junction kept 4 bases outside the gene matches. The CDR3 is 13 amino acids. In DNA form, the CDR3 reads TGTGCCAGCTCTCCCAGGGGGGACACTGAAGCTTTCTTT. Protein sequence: CASSPRGDTEAFF.

This chain uses TRBV7-2 with TRBJ1-5, with D possibly matching TRBD1 (6 bases). V was shortened by 1 base and J by 1 base, with 8 bases between the two germline ends. The germline V gene has CDR1 SGHTA and CDR2 FQGNSA. The length of the CDR3 is 15 residues. Here the CDR3 reads CASSLEQGSNQPQHF. In nucleotides, the CDR3 is TGTGCCAGCAGCTTAGAACAGGGCAGCAATCAGCCCCAGCATTTT.

CDR3: CASSGGQGQETQYF. DNA for the CDR3: TGTGCCAGCAGTGGGGGACAGGGGCAAGAGACCCAGTACTTC. This rearrangement joins TRBV2 to TRBJ2-5; TRBD1 matches 10 bases. Germline V lookup: CDR1 SNHLY, CDR2 FYNNEI. This CDR3 has 14 residues. V trimming: 4 bases; J trimming: 2 bases; junction bases outside the gene matches: 1.

This sequence joins TRBV28 and TRBJ1-1, with 8 bases aligning to TRBD1. CDR3 size: 13 residues. The trim removed 4 bases at V and 3 bases at J, leaving 1 base unmatched. CDR1 and CDR2 (germline): MDHEN, SYDVKM. DNA for the CDR3: TGTGCCAGCAGTTCGGACAGGGACACTGAAGCTTTCTTT. It encodes CASSSDRDTEAFF.

This chain joins TRBV27 and TRBJ2-2, with 8 bases matching TRBD2. The CDR3 consists of 18 residues. Looked up from germline, CDR1 is MNHEY and CDR2 is SMNVEV (reference sequence). V was clipped by 2 bases and J by 6 bases; unmatched bases: 14. CDR3 region: CASSLGPPSGSWSGELFF. DNA of the CDR3: TGTGCCAGCAGTTTAGGCCCCCCCAGCGGGAGTTGGTCCGGGGAGCTGTTTTTT.

This clone was seen only a few times. The chain employs TRBV7-2 and TRBJ1-2; 12 nucleotides align to TRBD1. Germline lookup yields CDR1 SGHTA and CDR2 FQGNSA. Trimming at V came to 1 base and at J to 8 bases, leaving 8 bases not matched to a gene. CDR3 length: 16 amino acids. The DNA for the CDR3 is TGTGCCAGCAGCTTAGTATCGGGACAGGGGGCGCACGGCTACACCTTC. It codes for CASSLVSGQGAHGYTF.

The chain joins TRBV5-6 to TRBJ2-4; 7 bases line up with TRBD2. J gave up 8 bases and V 2 bases, and 4 bases lay outside the gene matches. The CDR3 is 13 amino acids. The germline V gene encodes CDR1 SGHDT and CDR2 YYEEEE. CDR3 in amino acids: CASSLAGRDIQYF. The CDR3 bases are TGTGCCAGCAGCTTAGCAGGGAGGGACATTCAGTACTTC.